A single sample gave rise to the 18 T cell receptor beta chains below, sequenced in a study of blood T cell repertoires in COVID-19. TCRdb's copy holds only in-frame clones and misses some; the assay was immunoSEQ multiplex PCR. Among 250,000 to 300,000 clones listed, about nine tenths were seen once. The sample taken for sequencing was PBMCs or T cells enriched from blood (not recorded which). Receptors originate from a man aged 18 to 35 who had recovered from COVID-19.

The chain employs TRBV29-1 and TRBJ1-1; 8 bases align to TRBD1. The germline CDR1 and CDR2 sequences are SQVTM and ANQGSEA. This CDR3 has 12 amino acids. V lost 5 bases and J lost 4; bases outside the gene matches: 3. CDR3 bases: TGCAGCGTTCAACAGGGGGTCACTGAAGCTTTCTTT. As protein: CSVQQGVTEAFF.

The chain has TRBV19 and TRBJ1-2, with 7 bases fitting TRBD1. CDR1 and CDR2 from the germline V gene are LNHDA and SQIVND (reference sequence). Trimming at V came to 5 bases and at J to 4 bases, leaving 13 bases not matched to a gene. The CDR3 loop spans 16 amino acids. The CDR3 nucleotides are TGTGCCAGTAGTGCCGAGACAGGGCGGATTTTCTATGGCTACACCTTC. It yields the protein CASSAETGRIFYGYTF. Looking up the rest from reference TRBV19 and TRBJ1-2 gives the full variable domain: DGGITQSPKYLFRKEGQNVTLSCEQNLNHDAMYWYRQDPGQGLRLIYYSQIVNDFQKGDIAEGYSVSREKKESFPLTVTSAQKNPTAFYLCASSAETGRIFYGYTFGSGTRLTVV.

This chain's CDR3 is CASSVGTSGSNEQFF. DNA of the CDR3: TGCGCCAGCAGCGTTGGGACTAGCGGCTCCAATGAGCAGTTCTTC. V is TRBV5-1 and J is TRBJ2-1; 11 bases match TRBD2. CDR1 is SGHRS and CDR2 is YFSETQ in the germline V gene. The CDR3 has 15 residues. V was clipped by 4 bases and J by 6 bases; unmatched bases: 6.

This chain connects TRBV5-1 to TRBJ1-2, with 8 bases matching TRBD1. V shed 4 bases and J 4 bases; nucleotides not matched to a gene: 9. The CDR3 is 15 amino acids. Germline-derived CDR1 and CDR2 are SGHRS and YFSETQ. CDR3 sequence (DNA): TGCGCCAGCAGCCCTCTGGACAGGGAAGGCTATGGCTACACCTTC. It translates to CASSPLDREGYGYTF.

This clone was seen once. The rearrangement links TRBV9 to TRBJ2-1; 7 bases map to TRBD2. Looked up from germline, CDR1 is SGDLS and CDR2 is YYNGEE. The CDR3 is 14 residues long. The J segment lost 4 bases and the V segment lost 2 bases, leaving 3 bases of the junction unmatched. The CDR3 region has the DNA TGTGCCAGCAGCGTTGGGGAGGGGTACAATGAGCAGTTCTTC. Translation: CASSVGEGYNEQFF. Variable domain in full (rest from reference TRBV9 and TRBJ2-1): DSGVTQTPKHLITATGQRVTLRCSPRSGDLSVYWYQQSLDQGLQFLIQYYNGEERAKGNILERFSAQQFPDLHSELNLSSLELGDSALYFCASSVGEGYNEQFFGPGTRLTVL.

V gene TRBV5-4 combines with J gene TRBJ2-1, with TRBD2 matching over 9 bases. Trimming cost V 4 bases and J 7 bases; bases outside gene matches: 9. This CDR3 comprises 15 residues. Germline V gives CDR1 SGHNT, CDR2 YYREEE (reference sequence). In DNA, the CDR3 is TGTGCCAGCAGCCTCGACAGCGGGGGGTGGAATGAGCAGTTCTTC. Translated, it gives CASSLDSGGWNEQFF.

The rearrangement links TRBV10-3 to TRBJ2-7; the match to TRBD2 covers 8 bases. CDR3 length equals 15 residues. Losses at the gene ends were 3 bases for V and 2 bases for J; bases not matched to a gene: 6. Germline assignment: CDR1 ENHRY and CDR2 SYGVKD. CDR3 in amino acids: CAISDEAGGPYEQYF. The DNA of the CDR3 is TGTGCCATCAGTGATGAGGCGGGAGGCCCCTACGAGCAGTACTTC.

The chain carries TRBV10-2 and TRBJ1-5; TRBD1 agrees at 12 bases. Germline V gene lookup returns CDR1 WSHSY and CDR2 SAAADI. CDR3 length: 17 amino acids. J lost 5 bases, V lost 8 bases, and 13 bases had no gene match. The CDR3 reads CASGSGTGGPSYQPQHF. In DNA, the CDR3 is TGCGCCAGCGGTTCCGGGACAGGGGGCCCTAGTTATCAGCCCCAGCATTTT.

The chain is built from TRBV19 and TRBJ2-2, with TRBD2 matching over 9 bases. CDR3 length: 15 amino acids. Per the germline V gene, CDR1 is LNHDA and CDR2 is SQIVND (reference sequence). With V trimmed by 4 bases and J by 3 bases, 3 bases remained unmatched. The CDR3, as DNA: TGTGCCAGTAGTAGGACTAGCGTTGACACCGGGGAGCTGTTTTTT. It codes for CASSRTSVDTGELFF.

CDR3 protein: CASAETGISYEQYF. Here the CDR3 DNA reads TGTGCCAGCGCCGAGACGGGGATCTCCTACGAGCAGTACTTC. The rearrangement links TRBV25-1 to TRBJ2-7, with a possible D match to TRBD2 (5 bases). Germline assignment: CDR1 MGHDK and CDR2 SYGVNS. Trimming took 8 bases from V and 0 from J, leaving 14 bases between them. The CDR3 has 14 amino acids.

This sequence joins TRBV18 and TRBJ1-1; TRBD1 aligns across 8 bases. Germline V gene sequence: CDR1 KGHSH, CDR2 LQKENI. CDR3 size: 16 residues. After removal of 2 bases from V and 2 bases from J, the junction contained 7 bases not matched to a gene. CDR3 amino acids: CASSPLRAGGNTEAFF. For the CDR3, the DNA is TGTGCCAGCTCACCATTGCGGGCAGGGGGCAACACTGAAGCTTTCTTT.

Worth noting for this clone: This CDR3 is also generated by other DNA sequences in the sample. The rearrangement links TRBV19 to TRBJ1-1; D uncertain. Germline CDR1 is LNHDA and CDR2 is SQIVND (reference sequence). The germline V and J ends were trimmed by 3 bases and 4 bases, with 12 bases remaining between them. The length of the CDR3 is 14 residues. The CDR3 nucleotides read TGTGCCAGTAGTATCCCCGGACTGGGCACTGAAGCTTTCTTT. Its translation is CASSIPGLGTEAFF.

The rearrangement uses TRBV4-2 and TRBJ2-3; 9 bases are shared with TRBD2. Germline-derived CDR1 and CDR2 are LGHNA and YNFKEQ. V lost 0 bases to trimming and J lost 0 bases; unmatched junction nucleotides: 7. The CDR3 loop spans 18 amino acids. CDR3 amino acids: CASSQERSGGSSTDTQYF. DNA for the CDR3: TGTGCCAGCAGCCAAGAACGAAGCGGGGGGTCTAGCACAGATACGCAGTATTTT.

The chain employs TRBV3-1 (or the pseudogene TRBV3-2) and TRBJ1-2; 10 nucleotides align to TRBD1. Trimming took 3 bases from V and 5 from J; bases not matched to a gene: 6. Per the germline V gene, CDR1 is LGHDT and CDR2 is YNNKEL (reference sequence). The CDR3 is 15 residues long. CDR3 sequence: CASSQGPGQGYGYTF. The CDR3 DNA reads TGTGCCAGCAGCCAGGGGCCGGGACAGGGGTATGGCTACACCTTC.

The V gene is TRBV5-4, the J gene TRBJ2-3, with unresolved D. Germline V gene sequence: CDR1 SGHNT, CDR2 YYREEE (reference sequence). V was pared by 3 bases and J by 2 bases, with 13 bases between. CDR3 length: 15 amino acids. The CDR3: CASSSVSENTDTQYF. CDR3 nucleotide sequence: TGTGCCAGCAGCTCGGTATCGGAGAACACAGATACGCAGTATTTT.

The CDR3 nucleotides are TGTGCCAGCAGCTTAGACCGGGGGGCGGCAGATACGCAGTATTTT. Its protein product is CASSLDRGAADTQYF. The rearrangement joins TRBV7-3 to TRBJ2-3; TRBD2 might be the D (7 bases). CDR1 and CDR2 from the germline V gene are SGHTA and FQGTGA. Deletions cut 2 bases from V and 4 bases from J, with 13 bases between. CDR3 length: 15 amino acids.

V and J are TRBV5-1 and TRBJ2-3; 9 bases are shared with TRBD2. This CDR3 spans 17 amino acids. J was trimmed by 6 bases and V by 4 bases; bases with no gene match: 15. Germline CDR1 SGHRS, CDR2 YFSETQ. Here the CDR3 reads CASSPVASGAHTDTQYF. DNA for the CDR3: TGCGCCAGCAGCCCGGTGGCTAGCGGGGCTCATACGGATACGCAGTATTTT.

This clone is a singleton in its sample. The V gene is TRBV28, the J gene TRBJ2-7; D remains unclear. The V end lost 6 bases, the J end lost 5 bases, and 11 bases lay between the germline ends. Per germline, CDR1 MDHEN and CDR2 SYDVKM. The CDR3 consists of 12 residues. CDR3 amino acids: CASSLPGDEQYF. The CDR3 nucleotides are TGTGCCAGCAGCTTGCCCGGAGACGAGCAGTACTTC.